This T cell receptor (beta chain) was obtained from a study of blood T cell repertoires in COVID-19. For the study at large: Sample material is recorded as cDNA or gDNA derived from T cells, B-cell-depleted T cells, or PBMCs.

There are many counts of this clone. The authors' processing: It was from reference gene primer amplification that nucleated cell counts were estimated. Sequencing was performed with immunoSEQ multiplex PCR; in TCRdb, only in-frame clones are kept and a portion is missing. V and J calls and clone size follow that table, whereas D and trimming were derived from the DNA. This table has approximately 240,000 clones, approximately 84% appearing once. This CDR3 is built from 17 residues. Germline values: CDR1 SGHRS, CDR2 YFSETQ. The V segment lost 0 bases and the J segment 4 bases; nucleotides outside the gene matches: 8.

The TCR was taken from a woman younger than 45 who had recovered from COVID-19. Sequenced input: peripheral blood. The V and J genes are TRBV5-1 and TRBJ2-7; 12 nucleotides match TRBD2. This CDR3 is CASSLALAGGTSYEQYF. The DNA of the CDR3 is TGCGCCAGCAGCTTGGCACTAGCGGGAGGAACGTCGTACGAGCAGTACTTC.